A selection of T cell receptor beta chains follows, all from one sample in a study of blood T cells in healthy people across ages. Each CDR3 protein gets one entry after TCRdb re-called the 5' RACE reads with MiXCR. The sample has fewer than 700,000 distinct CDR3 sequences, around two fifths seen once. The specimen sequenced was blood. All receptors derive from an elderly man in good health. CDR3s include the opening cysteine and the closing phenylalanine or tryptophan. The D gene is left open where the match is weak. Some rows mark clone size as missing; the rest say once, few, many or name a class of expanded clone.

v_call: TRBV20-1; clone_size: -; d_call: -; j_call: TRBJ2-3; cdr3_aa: CSASSLGAGDTQYF; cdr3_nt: TGCAGTGCTAGCTCTTTGGGGGCGGGAGATACGCAGTATTTT
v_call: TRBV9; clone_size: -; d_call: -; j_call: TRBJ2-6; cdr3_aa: CASSVGQTSGANVLTF; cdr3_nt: TGTGCCAGCAGCGTAGGACAGACCTCTGGGGCCAACGTCCTGACTTTC
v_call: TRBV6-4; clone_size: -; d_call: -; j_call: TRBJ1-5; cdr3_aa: CASSVPFHLSNQPQHF; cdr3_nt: TGTGCCAGCAGCGTACCTTTTCACCTAAGCAATCAGCCCCAGCATTTT
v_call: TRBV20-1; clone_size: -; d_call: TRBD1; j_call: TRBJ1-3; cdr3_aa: CSARDRRTTGAGNTIYF; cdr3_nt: TGCAGTGCTAGAGACCGTCGTACCACAGGGGCTGGAAACACCATATATTTT
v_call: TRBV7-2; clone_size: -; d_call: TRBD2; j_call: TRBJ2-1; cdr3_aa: CASSPQTSAYNEQFF; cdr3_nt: TGTGCCAGCAGCCCCCAGACTAGCGCCTACAATGAGCAGTTCTTC
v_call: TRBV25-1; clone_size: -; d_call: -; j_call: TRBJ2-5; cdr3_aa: CASSEGAQGGAFQETQYF; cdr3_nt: TGTGCCAGCAGTGAAGGCGCCCAAGGCGGGGCCTTCCAAGAGACCCAGTACTTC
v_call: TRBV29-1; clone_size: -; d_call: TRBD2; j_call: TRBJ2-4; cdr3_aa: CSVDVRGGQVNIRYF; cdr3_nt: TGCAGCGTTGACGTGCGGGGAGGGCAGGTGAACATTCGGTACTTC
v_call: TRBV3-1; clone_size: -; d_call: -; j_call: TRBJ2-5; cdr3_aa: CASSPVVGQETQYF; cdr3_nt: TGTGCCAGCAGCCCCGTCGTGGGGCAAGAGACCCAGTACTTC
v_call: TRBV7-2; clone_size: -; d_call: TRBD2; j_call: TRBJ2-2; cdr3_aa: CASSFSYGGGALAGELFF; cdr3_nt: TGTGCCAGCAGCTTTAGCTATGGCGGGGGGGCGTTGGCCGGGGAGCTGTTTTTT
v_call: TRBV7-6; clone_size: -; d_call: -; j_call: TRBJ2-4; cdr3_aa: CASSLGQPPNERYF; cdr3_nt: TGTGCCAGCAGCTTAGGACAGCCCCCCAACGAGCGGTACTTC
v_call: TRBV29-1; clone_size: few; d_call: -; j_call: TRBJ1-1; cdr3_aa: CSVLYRNTEAFF; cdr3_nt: TGCAGCGTATTGTACAGGAACACTGAAGCTTTCTTT
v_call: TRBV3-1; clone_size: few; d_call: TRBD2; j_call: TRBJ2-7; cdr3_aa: CASSPGTSGSRTYEQYF; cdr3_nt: TGTGCCAGCAGCCCAGGGACTAGCGGGAGTCGAACCTACGAGCAGTACTTC
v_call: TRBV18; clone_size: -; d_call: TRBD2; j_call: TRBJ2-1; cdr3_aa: CASSSGLAGNNEQFF; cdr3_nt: TGTGCCAGCTCATCCGGACTAGCGGGGAACAATGAGCAGTTCTTC
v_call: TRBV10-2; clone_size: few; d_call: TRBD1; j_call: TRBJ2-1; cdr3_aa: CASSQPGQAQFF; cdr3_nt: TGCGCCAGCAGTCAACCGGGACAGGCTCAGTTCTTC
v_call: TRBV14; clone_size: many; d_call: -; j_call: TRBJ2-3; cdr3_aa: CASSLYRDNTDTQYF; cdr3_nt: TGTGCCAGCAGCCTCTACCGGGACAACACAGATACGCAGTATTTT
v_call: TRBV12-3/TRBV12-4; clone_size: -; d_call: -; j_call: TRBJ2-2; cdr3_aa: CASSLGLQTGELFF; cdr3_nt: TGTGCCAGCAGTTTGGGTCTACAGACCGGGGAGCTGTTTTTT
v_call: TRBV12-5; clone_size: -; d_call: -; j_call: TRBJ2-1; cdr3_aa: CASGLVSGTHQGRQQFF; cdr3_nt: TGTGCTAGTGGTTTGGTATCAGGGACCCACCAGGGCCGTCAGCAGTTCTTC
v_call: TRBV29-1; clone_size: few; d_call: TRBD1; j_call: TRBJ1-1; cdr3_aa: CSAQGQMNTEAFF; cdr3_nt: TGCAGCGCACAGGGACAGATGAACACTGAAGCTTTCTTT
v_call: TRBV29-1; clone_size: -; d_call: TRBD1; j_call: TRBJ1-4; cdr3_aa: CSVSEGANEKLFF; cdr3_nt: TGCAGCGTTTCGGAGGGGGCGAATGAAAAACTGTTTTTT
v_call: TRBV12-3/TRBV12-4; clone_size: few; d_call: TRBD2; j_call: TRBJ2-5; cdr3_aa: CASSPTPGLVQETQYF; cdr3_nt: TGTGCCAGCAGTCCGACACCCGGACTAGTACAAGAGACCCAGTACTTC
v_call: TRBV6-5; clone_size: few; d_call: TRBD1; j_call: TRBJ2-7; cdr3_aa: CASSYSRRDRGFYEQYF; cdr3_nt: TGTGCCAGCAGTTACTCCCGCCGGGACAGGGGGTTTTACGAGCAGTACTTC
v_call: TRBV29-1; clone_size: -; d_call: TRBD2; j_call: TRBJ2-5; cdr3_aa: CSVESGRDGKYF; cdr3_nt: TGCAGCGTCGAATCAGGGAGGGACGGGAAGTACTTC
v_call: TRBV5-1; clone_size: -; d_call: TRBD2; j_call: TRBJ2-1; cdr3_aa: CASSLGGLADYSEQFF; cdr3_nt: TGCGCCAGCAGCTTGGGAGGACTAGCGGATTACAGTGAGCAGTTCTTC
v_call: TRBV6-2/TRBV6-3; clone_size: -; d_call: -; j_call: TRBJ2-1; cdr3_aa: CAGSYVIGTPRDEQFF; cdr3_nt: TGTGCCGGCAGTTACGTGATAGGGACCCCTCGGGATGAGCAGTTCTTC
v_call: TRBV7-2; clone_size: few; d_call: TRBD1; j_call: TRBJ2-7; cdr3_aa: CASSTRDSPYEQYF; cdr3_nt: TGTGCCAGCAGCACAAGGGACAGCCCCTACGAGCAGTACTTC
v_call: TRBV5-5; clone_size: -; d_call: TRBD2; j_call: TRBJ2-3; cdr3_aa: CASSSVASGSFADTQYF; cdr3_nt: TGTGCCAGCAGCTCGGTAGCTAGCGGGAGTTTCGCAGATACGCAGTATTTT
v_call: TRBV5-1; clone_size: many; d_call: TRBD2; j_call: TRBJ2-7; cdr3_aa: CASSVLAGGYYEQYF; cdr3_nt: TGCGCCAGCAGCGTTCTAGCGGGGGGTTACTACGAGCAGTACTTC
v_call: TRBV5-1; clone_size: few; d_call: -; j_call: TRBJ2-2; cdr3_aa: CASSFSTGNTGELFF; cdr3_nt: TGCGCCAGCAGCTTTTCGACAGGAAACACCGGGGAGCTGTTTTTT
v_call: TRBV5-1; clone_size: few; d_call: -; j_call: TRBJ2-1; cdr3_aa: CASTPQDRGNNEQFF; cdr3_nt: TGCGCCAGCACCCCCCAGGACCGCGGAAATAATGAGCAGTTCTTC
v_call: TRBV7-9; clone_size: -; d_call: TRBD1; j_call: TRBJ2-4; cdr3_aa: CASSFTGGLAKNIQYF; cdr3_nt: TGTGCCAGCAGCTTTACAGGGGGACTAGCCAAAAACATTCAGTACTTC
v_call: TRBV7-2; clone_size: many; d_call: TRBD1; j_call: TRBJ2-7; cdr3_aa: CASTGRQGATYEQYF; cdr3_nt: TGTGCCAGCACCGGTCGACAGGGGGCGACCTACGAGCAGTACTTC
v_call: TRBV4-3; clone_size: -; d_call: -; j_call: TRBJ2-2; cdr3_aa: CASSQQGRANGELFF; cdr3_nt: TGCGCCAGCAGCCAACAGGGGAGAGCTAACGGGGAGCTGTTTTTT
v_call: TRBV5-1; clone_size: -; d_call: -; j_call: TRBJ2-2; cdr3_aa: CASSFASNTGELFF; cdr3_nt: TGCGCCAGCAGCTTTGCCAGTAACACCGGGGAGCTGTTTTTT
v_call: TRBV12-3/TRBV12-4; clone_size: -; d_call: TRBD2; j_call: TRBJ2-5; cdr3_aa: CASSFNGAGGETQYF; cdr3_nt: TGTGCCAGCAGTTTTAATGGAGCGGGAGGTGAGACCCAGTACTTC
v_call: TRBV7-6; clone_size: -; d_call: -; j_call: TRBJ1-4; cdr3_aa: CASSLVFARSNEKLFF; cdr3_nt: TGTGCCAGCAGCTTAGTGTTCGCCCGCTCCAATGAAAAACTGTTTTTT
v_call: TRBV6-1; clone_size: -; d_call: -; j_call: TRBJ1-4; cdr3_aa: CASNARPNEKLFF; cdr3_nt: TGTGCCAGCAATGCGAGGCCTAATGAAAAACTGTTTTTT
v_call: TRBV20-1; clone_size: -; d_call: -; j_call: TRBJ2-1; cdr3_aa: CSASLANSYNEQFF; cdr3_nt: TGCAGTGCTAGCCTAGCGAACTCCTACAATGAGCAGTTCTTC
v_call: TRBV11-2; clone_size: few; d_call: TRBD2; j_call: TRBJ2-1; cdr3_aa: CASSERASGNEQFF; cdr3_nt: TGTGCCAGCAGCGAGAGGGCTAGCGGCAATGAGCAGTTCTTC
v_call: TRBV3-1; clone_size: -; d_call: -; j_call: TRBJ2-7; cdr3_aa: CASSPETDSYEQYF; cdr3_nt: TGTGCCAGCAGCCCAGAGACGGACTCCTACGAGCAGTACTTC
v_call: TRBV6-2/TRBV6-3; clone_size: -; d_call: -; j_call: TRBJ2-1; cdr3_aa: CASSYEGGTLWDEQFF; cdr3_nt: TGTGCCAGCAGTTACGAAGGGGGGACTCTCTGGGATGAGCAGTTCTTC
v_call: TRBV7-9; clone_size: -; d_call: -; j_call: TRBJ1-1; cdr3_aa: CASSLRSMGENTEAFF; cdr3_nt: TGTGCCAGCAGCTTAAGAAGTATGGGTGAGAACACTGAAGCTTTCTTT
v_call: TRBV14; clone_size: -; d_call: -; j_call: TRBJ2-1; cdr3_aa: CASSLRLSLGERKNEQFF; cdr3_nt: TGTGCCAGCAGCTTAAGACTCTCCTTGGGGGAGAGGAAGAATGAGCAGTTCTTC
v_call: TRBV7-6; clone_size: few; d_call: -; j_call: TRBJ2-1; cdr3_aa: CASSLQGHEQFF; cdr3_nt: TGTGCCAGCAGCCTACAGGGTCATGAGCAGTTCTTC
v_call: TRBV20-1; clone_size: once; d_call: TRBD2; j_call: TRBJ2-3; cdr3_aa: CSARGEGSGGASDTQYF; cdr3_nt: TGCAGTGCTAGGGGCGAGGGAAGCGGGGGGGCTTCAGATACGCAGTATTTT
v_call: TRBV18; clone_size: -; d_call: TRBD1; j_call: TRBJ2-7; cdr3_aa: CASSRAQGYEQYF; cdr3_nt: TGTGCCAGCTCACGCGCACAGGGGTACGAGCAGTACTTC
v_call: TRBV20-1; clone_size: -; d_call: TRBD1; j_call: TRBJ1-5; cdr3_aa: CSARPTGGLDNQPQHF; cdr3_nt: TGCAGTGCTCGACCGACAGGGGGACTAGACAATCAGCCCCAGCATTTT
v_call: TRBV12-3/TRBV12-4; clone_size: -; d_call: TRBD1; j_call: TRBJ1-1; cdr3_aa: CASSPRQGYTEAFF; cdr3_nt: TGTGCCAGCAGTCCCCGACAGGGGTATACTGAAGCTTTCTTT
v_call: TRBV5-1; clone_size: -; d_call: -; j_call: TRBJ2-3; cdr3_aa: CASSPAALELYSTDTQYF; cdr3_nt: TGCGCCAGCAGCCCTGCGGCCCTAGAGCTTTATAGCACAGATACGCAGTATTTT
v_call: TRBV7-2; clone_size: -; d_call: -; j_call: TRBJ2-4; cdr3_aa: CASSSGVTEQYF; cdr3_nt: TGTGCCAGCAGCTCGGGAGTTACTGAGCAGTACTTC
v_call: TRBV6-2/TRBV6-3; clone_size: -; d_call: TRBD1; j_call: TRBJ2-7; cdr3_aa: CASSPYGTGGAGEQYF; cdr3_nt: TGTGCCAGCAGTCCTTACGGGACAGGGGGCGCGGGTGAGCAGTACTTC
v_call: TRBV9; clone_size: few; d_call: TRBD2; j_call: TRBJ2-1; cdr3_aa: CASSDPLPTSGSYNEQFF; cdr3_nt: TGTGCCAGCAGCGACCCCCTCCCGACTAGCGGGTCCTACAATGAGCAGTTCTTC
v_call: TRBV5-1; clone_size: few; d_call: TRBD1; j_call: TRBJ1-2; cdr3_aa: CASSWDGQGLDGYTF; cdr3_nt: TGCGCCAGCAGCTGGGATGGACAGGGCTTGGATGGCTACACCTTC
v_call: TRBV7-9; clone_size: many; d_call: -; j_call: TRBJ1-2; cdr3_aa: CASSRSGEGAYGYTF; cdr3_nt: TGTGCCAGCAGCCGATCGGGGGAAGGGGCCTATGGCTACACCTTC
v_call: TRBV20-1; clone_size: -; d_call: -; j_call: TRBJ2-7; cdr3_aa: CSARDRGRSHEQYF; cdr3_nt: TGCAGTGCTAGAGATCGGGGCAGGAGCCACGAGCAGTACTTC